This T cell receptor (beta chain) was recovered during a study of blood T cell repertoires in COVID-19. Looking at the study overall: The analysed material was cDNA or gDNA that came from T cells, B-cell-depleted T cells, or PBMCs.

In the source study's methods: For nucleated cells, counts were estimated from reference gene primer amplification. The protocol was immunoSEQ multiplex PCR, while the TCRdb copy is restricted to in-frame clones and leaves out a portion. V and J calls and clone size follow that table, whereas D and trimming were derived from the DNA. The sample contains 270,000 or so clones, about 89% of which appear only once. Cohorts were determined from participant-reported clinical history. The source of this sequence is a woman between 18 and 29 years old who had recovered from COVID-19. Sequenced sample: PBMCs or T cells enriched from blood (not recorded which).

DNA of the CDR3: TGTGCCAGCAGCTTAGTGGGAGGACTAGCGGGAAACAATGAGCAGTTCTTC. Its translation is CASSLVGGLAGNNEQFF. The rearrangement joins TRBV7-2 to TRBJ2-1; 12 bases agree with TRBD2. Germline values: CDR1 SGHTA, CDR2 FQGNSA. V lost 1 base and J lost 5; bases outside the gene matches: 6. This CDR3 region has 17 residues.